The 7 T cell receptor beta chains given below trace back to one sample, sequenced in a study of CD8+ T cells in alopecia areata. cDNA prepared by RNA extraction and subsequent reverse transcription served as the template for sequencing. TCRdb keeps only in-frame clones here, not all; method: immunoSEQ multiplex PCR. The repertoire shows 200,000 to 300,000 clones, none seen only once; the top ten take more than 0.95%. Cell sorting was performed on pooled cutaneous lymph node cells with CD4, CD8alpha, NKG2D, NKG2ACE and other markers. The source material was CD4+ T cells sorted from a lymph node. The receptor source for this set is a C3H/HeJ mouse with alopecia areata. The strain's MHC: H2-k.

This clone was observed a few times. The germline and genes are mouse ones. The read terminates 4 residues before the CDR3 end, so the remaining end is supplied by the germline J gene. The gene calls are TRBV5 and TRBJ2-2; a possible D gene is TRBD1 (6 bases). CDR3 length equals 15 residues. V was trimmed by 4 bases and J by 0 bases, leaving 9 bases between them. Germline CDR1 LGHNA, CDR2 YNLKQL (reference sequence). CDR3 in amino acids: CASSLGTSNTGQLYF. The CDR3 DNA, read in part, is TGTGCCAGCAGCCTCGGGACATCAAACACCGGG.

This clone was counted between two and nine times. Gene names are mouse gene names. The CDR3 goes on 3 residues after the read ends, and that part is filled in from the germline J gene. V usage is TRBV19 and J usage is TRBJ1-6; 10 bases line up with TRBD1. TRBJ1-6 belongs to the ORF category, with a function that is uncertain. J gave up 10 bases and V 4 bases, and 2 bases lay outside the gene matches. CDR3 length: 13 residues. In germline, CDR1 is FNHDT, CDR2 SITEND (reference sequence). The CDR3 spells CASSGDRGSPLYF. The DNA read from the CDR3 is TGTGCCAGCAGTGGGGACAGGGGATCGCCC.

A note on this clone: Genes and germline come from the mouse. The read ends 4 residues before the CDR3 terminus; that terminus is restored from the germline J gene. The J gene is TRBJ2-1, the V gene TRBV5, with 10 bases that match TRBD2. Germline CDR1 is LGHNA and CDR2 is YNLKQL (reference sequence). This CDR3 is built from 15 residues. The CDR3: CASSLLGGLGAEQFF. CDR3 bases read: TGTGCCAGCAGCCTCCTGGGGGGGCTTGGGGCT.

As to this clone: The germline and genes are mouse ones. The read falls 4 residues short of the CDR3 end, and the missing part is taken from the germline J gene. The gene calls are TRBV5 and TRBJ2-1, with TRBD1 matching 9 bases. The CDR3 spans 16 residues. Germline lookup yields CDR1 LGHNA and CDR2 YNLKQL (reference sequence). V shed 2 bases, J shed 2 bases, and the junction held 4 bases outside the gene matches. CDR3 sequence reads: CASSQLGTGHYAEQFF. CDR3 DNA (partial): TGTGCCAGCAGCCAACTTGGGACAGGGCACTATGCT.

This clone has only a few counts. Gene and germline names: mouse. From the germline J gene comes the end of the CDR3, since the read stops 4 residues before it. This rearrangement joins TRBV5 to TRBJ2-4, with D unclear. V was pared by 0 bases and J by 3 bases, with 4 bases between. CDR3 size: 13 residues. In germline, CDR1 is LGHNA, CDR2 YNLKQL (reference sequence). Here the CDR3 reads CASSQDGQNTLYF. CDR3 bases read: TGTGCCAGCAGCCAAGATGGGCAAAAC.

Note on this clone: Gene names are the mouse ones. Other DNA sequences in this sample translate to the same CDR3. CDR3 amino acids: CASSPRDWGGAGQDTQYF. The DNA read from the CDR3 is TGTGCCAGCAGCCCCCGGGACTGGGGGGGCGCGGGCCAAGAC. The chain uses TRBV5 and TRBJ2-5; 14 bases are a match to TRBD2. The CDR3 end is not reached by the read, which stops 4 residues before it; the germline J gene fills it in. In germline, CDR1 is LGHNA, CDR2 YNLKQL (reference sequence). V lost 4 bases and J lost 2; bases outside the gene matches: 8. There are 18 residues in the CDR3.

Regarding this clone: Gene names and germline match the mouse. The missing CDR3 end, 4 residues past where the read stops, is filled in from the germline J gene. J is TRBJ2-7 and V is TRBV13-3, with 8 bases fitting TRBD2. This CDR3 comprises 14 residues. From germline, CDR1 is NNHDY and CDR2 SYVADS. With 2 bases clipped from V and 0 bases from J, the junction kept 1 base outside the gene matches. The sequenced part of the CDR3 DNA is TGTGCCAGCAGTGAACTGGGGGTCTCCTAT. Amino acids: CASSELGVSY. The full CDR3 reads CASSELGVSYEQYF.